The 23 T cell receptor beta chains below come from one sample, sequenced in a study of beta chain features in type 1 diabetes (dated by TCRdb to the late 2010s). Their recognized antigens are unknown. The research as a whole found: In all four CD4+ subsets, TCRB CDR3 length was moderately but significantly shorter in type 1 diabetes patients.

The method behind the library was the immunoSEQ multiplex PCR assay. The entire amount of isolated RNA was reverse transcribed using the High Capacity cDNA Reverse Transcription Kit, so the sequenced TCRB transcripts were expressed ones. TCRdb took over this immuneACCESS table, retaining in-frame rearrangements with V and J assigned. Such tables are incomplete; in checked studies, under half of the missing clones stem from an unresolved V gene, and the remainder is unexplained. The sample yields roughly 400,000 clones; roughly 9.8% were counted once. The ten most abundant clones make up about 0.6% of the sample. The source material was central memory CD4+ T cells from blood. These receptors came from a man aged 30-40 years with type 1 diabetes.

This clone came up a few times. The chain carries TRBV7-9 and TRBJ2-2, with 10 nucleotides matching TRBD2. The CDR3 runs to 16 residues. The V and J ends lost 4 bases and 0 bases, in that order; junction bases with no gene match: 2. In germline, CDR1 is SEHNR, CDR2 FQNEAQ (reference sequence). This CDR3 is CASSSLAGSNTGELFF. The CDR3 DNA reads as TGTGCCAGCAGCTCACTAGCGGGATCGAACACCGGGGAGCTGTTTTTT.

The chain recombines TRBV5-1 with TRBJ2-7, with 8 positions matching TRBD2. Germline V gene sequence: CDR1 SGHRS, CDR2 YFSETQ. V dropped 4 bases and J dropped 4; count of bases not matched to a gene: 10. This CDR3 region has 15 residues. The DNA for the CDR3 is TGCGCCAGCAGCGCGGGGGGCTCGGGGACTTACGAGCAGTACTTC. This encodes CASSAGGSGTYEQYF.

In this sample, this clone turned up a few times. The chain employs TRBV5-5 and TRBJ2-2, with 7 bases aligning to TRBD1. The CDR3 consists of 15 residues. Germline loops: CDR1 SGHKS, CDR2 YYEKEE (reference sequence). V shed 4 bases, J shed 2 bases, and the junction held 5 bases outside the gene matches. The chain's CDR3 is CASSLGQINTGELFF. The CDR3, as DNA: TGTGCCAGCAGCCTGGGACAGATAAACACCGGGGAGCTGTTTTTT. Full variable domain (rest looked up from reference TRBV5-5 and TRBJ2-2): DAGVTQSPTHLIKTRGQQVTLRCSPISGHKSVSWYQQVLGQGPQFIFQYYEKEERGRGNFPDRFSARQFPNYSSELNVNALLLGDSALYLCASSLGQINTGELFFGEGSRLTVL.

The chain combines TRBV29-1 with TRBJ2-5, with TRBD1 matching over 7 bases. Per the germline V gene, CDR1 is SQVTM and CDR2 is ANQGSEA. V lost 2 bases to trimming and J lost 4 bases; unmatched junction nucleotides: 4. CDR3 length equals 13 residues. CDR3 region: CSVERGHIETQYF. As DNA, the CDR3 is TGCAGCGTTGAAAGGGGGCACATAGAGACCCAGTACTTC.

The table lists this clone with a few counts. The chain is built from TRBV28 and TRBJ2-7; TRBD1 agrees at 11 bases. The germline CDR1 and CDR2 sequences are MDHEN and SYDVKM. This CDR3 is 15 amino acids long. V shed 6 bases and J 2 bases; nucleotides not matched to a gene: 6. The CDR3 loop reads CASRAGTGGPYEQYF. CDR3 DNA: TGTGCCAGCAGAGCCGGGACAGGGGGGCCCTACGAGCAGTACTTC.

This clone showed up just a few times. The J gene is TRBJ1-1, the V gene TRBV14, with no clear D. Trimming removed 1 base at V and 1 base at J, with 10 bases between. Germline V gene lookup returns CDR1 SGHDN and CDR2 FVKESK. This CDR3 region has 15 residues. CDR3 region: CASSQGIAGNTEAFF. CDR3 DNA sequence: TGTGCCAGCAGCCAAGGAATAGCCGGGAACACTGAAGCTTTCTTT.

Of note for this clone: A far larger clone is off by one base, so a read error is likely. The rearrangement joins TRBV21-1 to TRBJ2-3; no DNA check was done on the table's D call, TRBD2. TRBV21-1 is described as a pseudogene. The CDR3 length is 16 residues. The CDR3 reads CASSQDREGLGDTQYF. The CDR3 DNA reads TGTGCCAGCAGCCAAGACCGGGAGGGCCTTGGAGATACGCAGTATTTT.

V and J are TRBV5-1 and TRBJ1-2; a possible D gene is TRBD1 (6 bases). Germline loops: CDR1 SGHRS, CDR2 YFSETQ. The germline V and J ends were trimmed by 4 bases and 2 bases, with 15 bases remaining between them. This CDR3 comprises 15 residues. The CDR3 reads CASSTGTTGNYGYTF. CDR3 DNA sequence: TGCGCCAGCAGCACAGGGACGACAGGAAACTATGGCTACACCTTC.

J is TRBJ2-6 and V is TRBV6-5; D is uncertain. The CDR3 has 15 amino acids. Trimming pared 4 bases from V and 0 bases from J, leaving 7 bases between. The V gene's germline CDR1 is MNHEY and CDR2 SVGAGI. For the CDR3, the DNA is TGTGCCAGCAGTTTAAGTCTCTCTGGGGCCAACGTCCTGACTTTC. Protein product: CASSLSLSGANVLTF.

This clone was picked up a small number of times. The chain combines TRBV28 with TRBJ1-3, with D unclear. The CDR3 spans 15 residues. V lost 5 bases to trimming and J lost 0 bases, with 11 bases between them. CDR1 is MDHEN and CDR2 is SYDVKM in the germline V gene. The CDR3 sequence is CASSPPMSSGNTIYF. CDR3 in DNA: TGTGCCAGCAGTCCACCAATGAGCTCTGGAAACACCATATATTTT.

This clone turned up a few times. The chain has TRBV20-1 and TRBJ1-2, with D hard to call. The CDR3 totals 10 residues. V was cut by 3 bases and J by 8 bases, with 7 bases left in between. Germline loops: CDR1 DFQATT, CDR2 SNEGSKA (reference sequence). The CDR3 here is CSASEEGYTF. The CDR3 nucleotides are TGCAGTGCTAGCGAGGAAGGCTACACCTTC.

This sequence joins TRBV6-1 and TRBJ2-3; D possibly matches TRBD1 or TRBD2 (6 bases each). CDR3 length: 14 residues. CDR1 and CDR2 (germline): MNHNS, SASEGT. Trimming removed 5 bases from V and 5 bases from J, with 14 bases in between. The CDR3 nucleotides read TGTGCCAGCAGTTATTGGGGGGCGAAAGATACGCAGTATTTT. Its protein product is CASSYWGAKDTQYF.

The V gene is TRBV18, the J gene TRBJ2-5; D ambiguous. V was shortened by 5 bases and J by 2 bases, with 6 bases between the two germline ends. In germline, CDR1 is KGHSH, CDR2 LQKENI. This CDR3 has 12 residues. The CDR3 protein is CASSATQETQYF. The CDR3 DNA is TGTGCCAGCTCAGCGACGCAAGAGACCCAGTACTTC.

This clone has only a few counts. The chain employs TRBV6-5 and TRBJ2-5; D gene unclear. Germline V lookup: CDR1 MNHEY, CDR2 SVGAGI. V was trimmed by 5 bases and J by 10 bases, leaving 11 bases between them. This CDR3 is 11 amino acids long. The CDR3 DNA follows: TGTGCCAGCAGTGAAATTACCCTCCAGTACTTC. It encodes CASSEITLQYF.

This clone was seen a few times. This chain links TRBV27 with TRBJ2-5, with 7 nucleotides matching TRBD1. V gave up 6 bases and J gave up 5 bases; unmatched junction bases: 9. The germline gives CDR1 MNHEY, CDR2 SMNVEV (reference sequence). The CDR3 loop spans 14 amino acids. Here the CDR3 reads CASSLNRGVETQYF. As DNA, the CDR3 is TGTGCCAGCAGCTTAAACAGGGGTGTGGAGACCCAGTACTTC.

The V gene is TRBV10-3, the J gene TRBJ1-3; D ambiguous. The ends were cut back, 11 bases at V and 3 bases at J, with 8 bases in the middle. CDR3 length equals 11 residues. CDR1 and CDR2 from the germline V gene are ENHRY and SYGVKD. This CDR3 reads CAVTDGNTIYF. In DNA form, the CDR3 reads TGTGCCGTGACTGATGGAAACACCATATATTTT.

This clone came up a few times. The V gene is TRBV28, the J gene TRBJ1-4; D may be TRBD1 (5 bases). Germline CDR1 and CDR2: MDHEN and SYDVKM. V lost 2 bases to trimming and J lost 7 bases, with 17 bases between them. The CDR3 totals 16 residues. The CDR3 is CASSLEGHGGAEKLFF. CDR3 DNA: TGTGCCAGCAGTTTAGAAGGACACGGCGGTGCTGAAAAACTGTTTTTT.

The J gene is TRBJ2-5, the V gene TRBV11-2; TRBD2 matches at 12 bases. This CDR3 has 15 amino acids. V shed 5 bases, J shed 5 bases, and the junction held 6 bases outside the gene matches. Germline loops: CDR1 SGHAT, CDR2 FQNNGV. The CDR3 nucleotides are TGTGCCAGCAGCGTGACTAGCGGGAGAGGGGAGACCCAGTACTTC. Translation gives CASSVTSGRGETQYF.

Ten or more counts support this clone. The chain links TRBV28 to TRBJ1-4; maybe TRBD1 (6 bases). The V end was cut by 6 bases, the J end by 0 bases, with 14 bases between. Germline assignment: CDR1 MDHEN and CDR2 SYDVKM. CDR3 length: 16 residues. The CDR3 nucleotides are TGTGCCAGCAGCCAAGGACAGCGAACAACTAATGAAAAACTGTTTTTT. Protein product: CASSQGQRTTNEKLFF.

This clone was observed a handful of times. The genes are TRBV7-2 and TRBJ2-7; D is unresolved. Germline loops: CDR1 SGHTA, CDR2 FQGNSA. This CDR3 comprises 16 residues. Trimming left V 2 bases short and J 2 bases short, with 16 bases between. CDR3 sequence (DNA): TGTGCCAGCAGCTTAAAATCAGGCCAGGACCCCTACGAGCAGTACTTC. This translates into CASSLKSGQDPYEQYF.

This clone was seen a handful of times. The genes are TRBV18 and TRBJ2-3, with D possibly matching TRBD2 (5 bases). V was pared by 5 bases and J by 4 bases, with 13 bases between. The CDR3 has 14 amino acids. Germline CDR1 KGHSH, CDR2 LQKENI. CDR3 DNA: TGTGCCAGCTCATCGAGGGTTATGCCAGATACGCAGTATTTT. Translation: CASSSRVMPDTQYF.

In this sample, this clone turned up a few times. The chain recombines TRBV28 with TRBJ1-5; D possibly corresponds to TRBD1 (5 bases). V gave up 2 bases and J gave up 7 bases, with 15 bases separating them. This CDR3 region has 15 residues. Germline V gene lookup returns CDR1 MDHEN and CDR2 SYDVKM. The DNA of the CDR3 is TGTGCCAGCAGTTTAGTCAGGGAAGAGGGGCAGCCCCAGCATTTT. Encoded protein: CASSLVREEGQPQHF.

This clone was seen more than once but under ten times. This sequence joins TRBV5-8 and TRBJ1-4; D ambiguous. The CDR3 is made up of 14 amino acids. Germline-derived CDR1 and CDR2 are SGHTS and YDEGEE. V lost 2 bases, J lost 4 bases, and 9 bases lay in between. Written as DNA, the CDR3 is TGTGCCAGCAGCTTCAGCCGGATTAATGAAAAACTGTTTTTT. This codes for CASSFSRINEKLFF.